This TCR beta chain stems from a study of brain T cells in children with intractable seizures. Germline V lookup: CDR1 SGHNT, CDR2 YENEEA. Trimming cost V 4 bases and J 6 bases, with 15 bases left between them. The length of the CDR3 is 14 residues. The assay was immunoSEQ multiplex PCR, and TCRdb's table has in-frame clones only and misses some. The table records about 340,000 clones, over 90% of them present only once. Described time point: blood from clinic visit 5 months post-surgery; TSC patient then seizure free. The clonotype originates from a boy less than two years old with tuberous sclerosis and intractable seizures. This sequence joins TRBV11-3 and TRBJ2-5; tentatively, D is TRBD1 (5 bases). The material was peripheral blood, obtained 4 to 5 months after surgery. The CDR3 spells CASSSFRGRKTQYF. CDR3 sequence (DNA): TGTGCCAGCAGCTCCTTTAGGGGTCGAAAGACCCAGTACTTC.